The TCR beta chain under discussion was sequenced for a study of T cells in localized non-small cell lung cancer. Only in-frame clones appear in the TCRdb table, and some are missing; sequencing was by immunoSEQ multiplex PCR. The data hold 850 to 1,400 clones, with 20% to 25% observed a single time. V gave up 5 bases and J gave up 3 bases; unmatched junction bases: 0. The length of the CDR3 is 13 residues. Germline CDR1 is WSHSY and CDR2 is SAAADI. This sequence joins TRBV10-2 and TRBJ2-3; 9 bases are a match to TRBD2. The sample was normal lung tissue next to the tumor, taken before any cancer treatment. The receptor's source is a male donor aged 60 or older with stage I lung adenocarcinoma. The CDR3 nucleotides are TGCGCCAGCAGTCTAGCGGGGACAGATACGCAGTATTTT. This translates into CASSLAGTDTQYF.